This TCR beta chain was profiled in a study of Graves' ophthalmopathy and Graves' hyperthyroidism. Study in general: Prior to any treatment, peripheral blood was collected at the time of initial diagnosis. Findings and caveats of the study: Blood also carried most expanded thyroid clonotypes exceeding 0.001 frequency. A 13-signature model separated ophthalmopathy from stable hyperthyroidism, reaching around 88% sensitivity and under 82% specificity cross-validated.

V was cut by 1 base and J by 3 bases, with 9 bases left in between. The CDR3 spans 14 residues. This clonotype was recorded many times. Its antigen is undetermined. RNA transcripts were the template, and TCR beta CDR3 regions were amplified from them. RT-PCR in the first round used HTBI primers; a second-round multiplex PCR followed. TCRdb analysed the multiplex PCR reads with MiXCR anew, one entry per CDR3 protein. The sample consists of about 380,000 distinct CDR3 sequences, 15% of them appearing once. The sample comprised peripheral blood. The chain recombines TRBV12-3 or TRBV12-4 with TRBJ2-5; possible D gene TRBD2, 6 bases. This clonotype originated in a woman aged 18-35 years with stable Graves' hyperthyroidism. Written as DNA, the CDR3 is TGTGCCAGCAGTTTAGTGCGGGGAAAAGAGACCCAGTACTTC. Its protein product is CASSLVRGKETQYF.